The rows below give T cell receptor beta chains drawn from one sample of a study of blood T cell repertoires in COVID-19. The data were produced by immunoSEQ multiplex PCR, yet TCRdb's version contains in-frame clones alone and is incomplete. The sample contains some 400,000 clones, around 87% of which appear only once. The sequenced sample consisted of peripheral blood. The receptors originated from a human donor in a cohort sampled during active COVID-19. CDR3s include the opening cysteine and the closing phenylalanine or tryptophan. A D gene is named only where the DNA matches it firmly. The size of a clone is reported for some rows only, either as once, few or many, or as a class for expanded clones.

D: TRBD2; V: TRBV4-2; size: NA; J: TRBJ2-1; DNA: TGTGCCAGCAGCCAAGCGGGACTAGCGCCCTACAATGAGCAGTTCTTC; CDR3: CASSQAGLAPYNEQFF
D: NA; V: TRBV12-2; size: NA; J: TRBJ2-1; DNA: TGTGCAAGTCGCTCACCTCGGGTTAGCGGGATCTACAATGAGCAGTTCTTC; CDR3: CASRSPRVSGIYNEQFF
D: NA; V: TRBV2; size: NA; J: TRBJ2-1; DNA: TGTGCCAGCAGTGCACCCGGACTCTACAATGAGCAGTTCTTC; CDR3: CASSAPGLYNEQFF
D: NA; V: TRBV28; size: NA; J: TRBJ1-4; DNA: TGTGCCAGCAGCCGACTAGGGGGGGTGGAGGGCCGCAGAAAACTGTTTTTT; CDR3: CASSRLGGVEGRRKLFF
D: TRBD2; V: TRBV10-2; size: once; J: TRBJ2-1; DNA: TGCGCCAGCAGCCGCGGACTAGCGGGATTCTACAATGAGCAGTTCTTC; CDR3: CASSRGLAGFYNEQFF
D: TRBD2; V: TRBV3-1/TRBV3-2; size: NA; J: TRBJ2-7; DNA: TGTGCCAGCAGCCAAGCCCGAGCGGGAGGGCACTACGAGCAGTACTTC; CDR3: CASSQARAGGHYEQYF
D: NA; V: TRBV24-1; size: few; J: TRBJ2-2; DNA: TGTGCCACCAGTGCGGGGGGCGCAGCCGGGGAGCTGTTTTTT; CDR3: CATSAGGAAGELFF
D: TRBD2; V: TRBV5-1; size: NA; J: TRBJ2-1; DNA: TGCGCCAGCAGCACGGGACTAGCGGGAGTGTCCTACAATGAGCAGTTCTTC; CDR3: CASSTGLAGVSYNEQFF
D: NA; V: TRBV7-2; size: many; J: TRBJ1-2; DNA: TGTGCCAGCAGCCTGGCGAGGACAGCTCCCTATGGCTACACCTTC; CDR3: CASSLARTAPYGYTF
D: TRBD2; V: TRBV6-6; size: NA; J: TRBJ2-1; DNA: TGTGCCAGCAGTCCCTCCGGGACTAGCGGAGACAGCTCCTACAATGAGCAGTTCTTC; CDR3: CASSPSGTSGDSSYNEQFF
D: NA; V: TRBV5-5; size: few; J: TRBJ2-7; DNA: TGTGCCAGCAGCTTGGAACATCGGGGGATCTACGAGCAGTACTTC; CDR3: CASSLEHRGIYEQYF
D: TRBD1; V: TRBV6-5; size: NA; J: TRBJ2-5; DNA: TGTGCCAGCAGTCGAGACAGGGAAGAGACCCAGTACTTC; CDR3: CASSRDREETQYF
D: NA; V: TRBV6-5; size: NA; J: TRBJ1-2; DNA: TGTGCCAGCCTCCCCCTCAACGCGGCGGATGGCTACACCTTC; CDR3: CASLPLNAADGYTF
D: TRBD2; V: TRBV7-2; size: few; J: TRBJ2-1; DNA: TGTGCCACCTCCCTCGCCGCGGGGGGGTTCAGGGGCAATGAGCAGTTCTTC; CDR3: CATSLAAGGFRGNEQFF
D: NA; V: TRBV19; size: once; J: TRBJ1-5; DNA: TGTGCCAGTAGTATAGATCTGAGCAATCAGCCCCAGCATTTT; CDR3: CASSIDLSNQPQHF
D: TRBD2; V: TRBV5-1; size: NA; J: TRBJ2-2; DNA: TGCGCCAGCAGCCCCGGGGGGTCCACCGGGGAGCTGTTTTTT; CDR3: CASSPGGSTGELFF
D: TRBD2; V: TRBV30; size: NA; J: TRBJ2-7; DNA: TGTGCCTGGACTAGCGGGAGGGCCGACGAGCAGTACTTC; CDR3: CAWTSGRADEQYF
D: NA; V: TRBV2; size: NA; J: TRBJ1-5; DNA: TGTGCCAGCAGCGGGAATCGGCAGCCCCAGCATTTT; CDR3: CASSGNRQPQHF
D: TRBD2; V: TRBV29-1; size: NA; J: TRBJ2-7; DNA: TGCAGCGTTGAAGTCGTAGCGGGAGCCTACGAGCAGTACTTC; CDR3: CSVEVVAGAYEQYF
D: TRBD1; V: TRBV4-1; size: NA; J: TRBJ1-2; DNA: TGCGCCAGCAGCCAAGCAACTGACAGGGGGTACTATGGCTACACCTTC; CDR3: CASSQATDRGYYGYTF
D: TRBD1; V: TRBV7-9; size: NA; J: TRBJ2-5; DNA: TGTGCCAGCAGCTTATACCCAGGGGGCCAAGAGACCCAGTACTTC; CDR3: CASSLYPGGQETQYF
D: NA; V: TRBV7-9; size: many; J: TRBJ2-7; DNA: TGTGCCAGCAGCTTACCAGGCAGCTACGAGCAGTACTTC; CDR3: CASSLPGSYEQYF
D: TRBD2; V: TRBV6-5; size: NA; J: TRBJ2-3; DNA: TGTGCCAGCAGTTCCACTAGCGGGAGGAGCACAGATACGCAGTATTTT; CDR3: CASSSTSGRSTDTQYF